This TCR beta chain derives from a study of read filtering for tumor transcriptome and immune sequencing. CDR3 size: 14 residues. Germline V gene lookup returns CDR1 MDHEN and CDR2 SYDVKM. Trimming removed 7 bases at V and 2 bases at J, with 15 bases between. This clonotype was seen ten or more times. Molecular barcoded adaptors covering alpha/delta and beta/gamma chains were used on 400 ng RNA. From the reads, TCRdb called clonotypes with MiXCR, one entry per CDR3 protein. The sample has approximately 41,000 distinct CDR3 sequences; 13% are singletons. The clonotype originates from a donor over 35 with multiple myeloma. Specimen: a population of CD138-negative cells sorted from bone marrow. This chain connects TRBV28 to TRBJ2-7; D perhaps matches TRBD2 (5 bases). CDR3 bases: TGTGCCAGCATTGCGGCCGGGGAACCCTACGAGCAGTACTTC. Translated, it gives CASIAAGEPYEQYF.